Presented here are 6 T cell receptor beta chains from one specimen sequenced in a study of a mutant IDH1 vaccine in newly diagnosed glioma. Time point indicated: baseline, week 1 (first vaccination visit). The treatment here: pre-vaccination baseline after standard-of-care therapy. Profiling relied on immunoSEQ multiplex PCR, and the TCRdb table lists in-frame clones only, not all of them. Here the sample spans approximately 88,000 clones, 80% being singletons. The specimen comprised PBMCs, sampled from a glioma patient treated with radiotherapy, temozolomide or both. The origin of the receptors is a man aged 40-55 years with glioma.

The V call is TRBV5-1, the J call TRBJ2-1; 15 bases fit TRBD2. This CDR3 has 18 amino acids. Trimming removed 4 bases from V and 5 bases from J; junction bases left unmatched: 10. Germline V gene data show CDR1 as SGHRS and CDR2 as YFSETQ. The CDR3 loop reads CASSPGLAGGNLNNEQFF. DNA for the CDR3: TGCGCCAGCAGCCCGGGACTAGCGGGGGGTAACTTAAACAATGAGCAGTTCTTC.

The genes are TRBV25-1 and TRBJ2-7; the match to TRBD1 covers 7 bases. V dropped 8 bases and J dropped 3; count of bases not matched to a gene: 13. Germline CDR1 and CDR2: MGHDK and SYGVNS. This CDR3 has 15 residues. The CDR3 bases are TGTGCCAGCTCCCCTCGACAGGGTGCCGTCTACGAGCAGTACTTC. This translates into CASSPRQGAVYEQYF.

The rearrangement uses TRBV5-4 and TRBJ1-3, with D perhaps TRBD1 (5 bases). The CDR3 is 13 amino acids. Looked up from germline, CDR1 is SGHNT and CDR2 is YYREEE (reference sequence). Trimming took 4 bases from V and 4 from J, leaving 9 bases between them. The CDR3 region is CASSPGTGNTIYF. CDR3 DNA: TGTGCCAGCAGCCCGGGGACCGGAAACACCATATATTTT.

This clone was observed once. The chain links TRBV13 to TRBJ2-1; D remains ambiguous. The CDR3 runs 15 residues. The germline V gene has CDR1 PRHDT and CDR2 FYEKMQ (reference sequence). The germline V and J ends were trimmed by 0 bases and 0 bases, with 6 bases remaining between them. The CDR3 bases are TGTGCCAGCAGCTTAGGGTGGGGCTCCTACAATGAGCAGTTCTTC. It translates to CASSLGWGSYNEQFF. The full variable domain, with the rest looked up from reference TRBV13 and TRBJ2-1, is AAGVIQSPRHLIKEKRETATLKCYPIPRHDTVYWYQQGPGQDPQFLISFYEKMQSDKGSIPDRFSAQQFSDYHSELNMSSLELGDSALYFCASSLGWGSYNEQFFGPGTRLTVL.

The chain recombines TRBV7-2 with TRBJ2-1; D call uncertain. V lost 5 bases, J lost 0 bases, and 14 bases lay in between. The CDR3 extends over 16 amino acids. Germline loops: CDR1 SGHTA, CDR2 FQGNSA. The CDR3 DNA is TGTGCCAGCAGCGGAGCCGACCGGAGCTCCTACAATGAGCAGTTCTTC. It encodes CASSGADRSSYNEQFF.

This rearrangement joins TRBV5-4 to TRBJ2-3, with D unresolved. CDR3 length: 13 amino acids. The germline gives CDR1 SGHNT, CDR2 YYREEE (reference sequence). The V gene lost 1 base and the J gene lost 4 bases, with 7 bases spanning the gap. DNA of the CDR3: TGTGCCAGCAGCTTGAGCCAGGCAGATACGCAGTATTTT. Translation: CASSLSQADTQYF. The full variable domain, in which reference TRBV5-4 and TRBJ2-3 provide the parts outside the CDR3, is ETGVTQSPTHLIKTRGQQVTLRCSSQSGHNTVSWYQQALGQGPQFIFQYYREEENGRGNFPPRFSGLQFPNYSSELNVNALELDDSALYLCASSLSQADTQYFGPGTRLTVL.